Each of the 17 T cell receptor beta chains below was sequenced from the same sample in a study of fetal regulatory T cell absence and autoimmunity. Clones were read by immunoSEQ multiplex PCR, and TCRdb kept only the in-frame ones, dropping some. The sample yields around 100,000 clones, about three quarters seen once. The material sequenced was pancreas tissue. These receptors were obtained from a male donor with IPEX syndrome.

This clone has only a few counts. The chain uses TRBV6-1 and TRBJ2-7; 12 bases are shared with TRBD2. Per germline, CDR1 MNHNS and CDR2 SASEGT. The length of the CDR3 is 15 residues. With 2 bases clipped from V and 3 bases from J, the junction kept 2 bases outside the gene matches. The CDR3 protein is CASSELGLAGYEQYF. For the CDR3, the DNA is TGTGCCAGCAGTGAATTGGGACTAGCGGGCTACGAGCAGTACTTC.

This chain joins TRBV2 and TRBJ1-6; tentatively, D is TRBD1 (5 bases). Germline assignment: CDR1 SNHLY and CDR2 FYNNEI. The CDR3 totals 14 residues. The V gene lost 8 bases and the J gene lost 7 bases, with 15 bases spanning the gap. The CDR3 DNA reads as TGTGCCAGCGGCTGGGACTGGACCAATTCACCCCTCCACTTT. Its translation: CASGWDWTNSPLHF. The variable domain in full, with the rest retrieved from reference TRBV2 and TRBJ1-6, is EPEVTQTPSHQVTQMGQEVILRCVPISNHLYFYWYRQILGQKVEFLVSFYNNEISEKSEIFDDQFSVERPDGSNFTLKIRSTKLEDSAMYFCASGWDWTNSPLHFGNGTRLTVT.

The chain joins TRBV30 to TRBJ1-2; D possibly corresponds to TRBD1 (6 bases). The CDR3 covers 20 residues. Trimming took 2 bases from V and 0 from J, leaving 28 bases between them. Per the germline V gene, CDR1 is GTSNPN and CDR2 is SVGIG (reference sequence). CDR3 amino acids: CAWSPPPTLFWGPSNYGYTF. DNA of the CDR3: TGTGCCTGGAGTCCCCCTCCCACTTTGTTCTGGGGGCCGTCTAACTATGGCTACACCTTC.

CDR3 residues: CASSVQPSSYNEQFF. DNA for the CDR3: TGTGCCAGCAGCGTACAACCGAGCTCCTACAATGAGCAGTTCTTC. The gene calls are TRBV9 and TRBJ2-1; no definite D call. This CDR3 has 15 amino acids. V lost 1 base and J lost 0, with 8 bases in between. Per germline, CDR1 SGDLS and CDR2 YYNGEE.

J is TRBJ2-3 and V is TRBV5-1, with 9 bases lining up with TRBD2. The CDR3 is 15 amino acids. Per the germline V gene, CDR1 is SGHRS and CDR2 is YFSETQ. Unmatched junction bases numbered 8, after V lost 4 bases and J lost 5 bases. DNA for the CDR3: TGCGCCAGCAGCGAGACGGGACTAGCAGAAGATACGCAGTATTTT. Its translation: CASSETGLAEDTQYF.

This clone was recorded only once. The chain has TRBV4-1 and TRBJ2-1; D is ambiguous. The V gene lost 1 base and the J gene lost 5 bases, with 6 bases spanning the gap. The germline CDR1 and CDR2 sequences are MGHRA and YSYEKL. The CDR3 is 13 residues long. Written as DNA, the CDR3 is TGCGCCAGCAGCCAAGCGGTTCACAATGAGCAGTTCTTC. Translating gives CASSQAVHNEQFF.

A few counts support this clone. The rearrangement uses TRBV10-3 and TRBJ1-5; D not resolved. V lost 3 bases, J lost 8 bases, and 8 bases lay in between. The CDR3 is 12 residues long. In germline, CDR1 is ENHRY, CDR2 SYGVKD. The CDR3 loop is CAISDGGEPQHF. In nucleotides, the CDR3 is TGTGCCATCAGTGACGGAGGTGAGCCCCAGCATTTT.

This clone has a handful of counts. The chain combines TRBV4-1 with TRBJ1-5; 9 positions match TRBD1. With V trimmed by 1 base and J by 1 base, 2 bases remained unmatched. This CDR3 contains 16 residues. Germline loops: CDR1 MGHRA, CDR2 YSYEKL. CDR3 protein: CASSQAQGASNQPQHF. CDR3 sequence (DNA): TGCGCCAGCAGCCAAGCACAGGGGGCAAGCAATCAGCCCCAGCATTTT.

V usage is TRBV12-5 and J usage is TRBJ2-2; TRBD1 agrees at 8 bases. CDR1 and CDR2 from the germline V gene are LGHNT and FRNRAP. The CDR3 has 15 amino acids. Trimming cost V 6 bases and J 1 base; bases outside gene matches: 4. CDR3 bases: TGTGCTAGTGGACCGGGACAGGAGAACACCGGGGAGCTGTTTTTT. It codes for CASGPGQENTGELFF.

The V and J genes are TRBV6-5 and TRBJ2-7, with D possibly matching TRBD2 (5 bases). Germline CDR1 and CDR2: MNHEY and SVGAGI. The CDR3 contains 15 residues. Trimming took 2 bases from V and 3 from J, leaving 14 bases between them. CDR3 loop: CASSYGPRGYYEQYF. As DNA, the CDR3 is TGTGCCAGCAGTTACGGGCCACGGGGATACTACGAGCAGTACTTC.

This rearrangement joins TRBV4-3 to TRBJ2-3; no clear D gene. The CDR3 covers 13 residues. Trimming shortened V by 0 bases and J by 9 bases, and 10 bases separated the two germline ends. The germline CDR1 and CDR2 sequences are LGHNA and YSLEER. CDR3 protein: CASSQDLTATQYF. CDR3 in DNA: TGCGCCAGCAGCCAAGATCTTACAGCGACGCAGTATTTT.

This clone appeared once. The chain employs TRBV27 and TRBJ2-3; 13 positions agree with TRBD2. The CDR3 has 18 amino acids. V trimming: 0 bases; J trimming: 1 base; junction bases outside the gene matches: 4. Per germline, CDR1 MNHEY and CDR2 SMNVEV (reference sequence). The chain's CDR3 is CASSLSFGLAGGTDTQYF. CDR3 bases: TGTGCCAGCAGTTTATCGTTTGGACTAGCGGGAGGCACAGATACGCAGTATTTT.

CDR3 in DNA: TGTGCCAGCAGTCCCGCCCTTGTGGGAAGGGAGGCCGGCTACACCTTC. Translation gives CASSPALVGREAGYTF. The J gene is TRBJ1-2, the V gene TRBV27; D is uncertain. Germline CDR1 is MNHEY and CDR2 is SMNVEV (reference sequence). CDR3 length: 16 residues. V was trimmed by 5 bases and J by 8 bases, leaving 24 bases between them.

The J gene is TRBJ2-5, the V gene TRBV5-1; 14 bases agree with TRBD2. The CDR3 is 16 residues long. Germline CDR1 reads SGHRS; CDR2 reads YFSETQ. Trimming removed 0 bases from V and 5 bases from J; junction bases left unmatched: 3. CDR3 sequence reads: CASSLGLAGGPETQYF. As DNA, the CDR3 is TGCGCCAGCAGCTTGGGACTAGCGGGGGGGCCGGAGACCCAGTACTTC.

The chain carries TRBV4-1 and TRBJ1-1, with 8 bases matching TRBD1. Germline V gene lookup returns CDR1 MGHRA and CDR2 YSYEKL. J was trimmed by 4 bases and V by 2 bases; bases with no gene match: 9. CDR3 length equals 16 residues. Here the CDR3 reads CASSQSPFTGGTEAFF. In DNA form, the CDR3 reads TGCGCCAGCAGCCAATCCCCATTTACAGGGGGCACTGAAGCTTTCTTT.

The count of this clone is one. The chain is built from TRBV7-8 and TRBJ2-3; D gene unclear. Trimming pared 5 bases from V and 9 bases from J, leaving 24 bases between. This CDR3 region has 16 residues. Per germline, CDR1 SGHVS and CDR2 FQNEAQ. CDR3 in DNA: TGTGCCAGCAGCCATCCAGGTCGCGAGATTCAGAAGACGCAGTATTTT. The encoded protein is CASSHPGREIQKTQYF.

There are a few counts of this clone. The chain has TRBV7-9 and TRBJ1-1; D is perhaps TRBD1 (6 bases). The germline V gene encodes CDR1 SEHNR and CDR2 FQNEAQ (reference sequence). V shed 2 bases and J shed 0 bases, with 10 bases lying between them. The CDR3 consists of 15 residues. This CDR3 reads CASSLLGGMNTEAFF. The CDR3 DNA reads as TGTGCCAGCAGCTTACTAGGGGGAATGAACACTGAAGCTTTCTTT.